This entry lists 18 T cell receptor beta chains sequenced from one sample in a study of shared clonotypes between healthy human individuals. The table came from immunoSEQ multiplex PCR; TCRdb's copy has only in-frame clones and leaves some out. The sample consists of approximately 470,000 clones, 60% to 80% of them appearing once. Sequenced material: PBMCs. These receptors were collected from a middle-aged woman in good health. Some clones in this sample may be carry-over from other donors' samples.

This chain uses TRBV2 with TRBJ1-2; 8 bases agree with TRBD1. V lost 6 bases, J lost 7 bases, and 7 bases stayed unmatched. This CDR3 spans 13 amino acids. Germline V gene data show CDR1 as SNHLY and CDR2 as FYNNEI. CDR3: CASSLTGGGGYTF. In nucleotides, the CDR3 is TGTGCCAGCAGCTTAACAGGGGGAGGTGGCTACACCTTC. Combining the CDR3 with reference TRBV2 and TRBJ1-2 gives the whole variable domain EPEVTQTPSHQVTQMGQEVILRCVPISNHLYFYWYRQILGQKVEFLVSFYNNEISEKSEIFDDQFSVERPDGSNFTLKIRSTKLEDSAMYFCASSLTGGGGYTFGSGTRLTVV.

The V gene is TRBV7-2, the J gene TRBJ1-2; D is unclear. Germline V gene data show CDR1 as SGHTA and CDR2 as FQGNSA. The CDR3 has 17 residues. The CDR3 spells CDTNSALAGEQPSGYTF. The CDR3 DNA reads as TGTGACACGAACTCCGCCCTGGCCGGGGAGCAACCGTCTGGCTACACCTTC.

This clone showed up many times. V and J are TRBV11-2 and TRBJ2-6, with 7 bases lining up with TRBD1. Germline CDR1 and CDR2: SGHAT and FQNNGV. Losses at the gene ends were 5 bases for V and 3 bases for J; bases not matched to a gene: 4. The CDR3 runs to 15 residues. The CDR3 here is CASSPDRVGANVLTF. CDR3 bases: TGTGCCAGCAGCCCAGACAGGGTTGGGGCCAACGTCCTGACTTTC. The entire variable domain, with the rest obtained from reference TRBV11-2 and TRBJ2-6, is as follows: EAGVAQSPRYKIIEKRQSVAFWCNPISGHATLYWYQQILGQGPKLLIQFQNNGVVDDSQLPKDRFSAERLKGVDSTLKIQPAKLEDSAVYLCASSPDRVGANVLTFGAGSRLTVL.

The CDR3 coding sequence is TGTGCCAGCAGCCCCCTGGACCTCGGGACTACCTCCTACGAGCAGTACTTC. It translates to CASSPLDLGTTSYEQYF. This rearrangement joins TRBV7-9 to TRBJ2-7, with TRBD2 identical over 7 bases. Germline V gene sequence: CDR1 SEHNR, CDR2 FQNEAQ (reference sequence). The CDR3 runs 17 residues. Trimming at V came to 5 bases and at J to 0 bases, leaving 13 bases not matched to a gene.

The rearrangement links TRBV6-1 to TRBJ1-4; D gene uncertain. This CDR3 region has 13 residues. Trimming took 8 bases from V and 8 from J, leaving 15 bases between them. The germline CDR1 and CDR2 sequences are MNHNS and SASEGT. CDR3 sequence reads: CASAGDRGEKLFF. The CDR3 DNA sequence: TGTGCCAGCGCCGGAGACCGTGGGGAAAAACTGTTTTTT.

This clone was observed once. The chain links TRBV4-1 to TRBJ2-1; 8 nucleotides match TRBD1. Germline assignment: CDR1 MGHRA and CDR2 YSYEKL. The CDR3 consists of 16 residues. Losses at the gene ends were 1 base for V and 4 bases for J; bases not matched to a gene: 6. CDR3 region: CASSQVGQGEYNEQFF. CDR3 in DNA: TGCGCCAGCAGCCAAGTCGGACAGGGAGAGTACAATGAGCAGTTCTTC.

The chain is built from TRBV6-4 and TRBJ2-1, with 11 positions matching TRBD2. The CDR3 is made up of 15 amino acids. CDR1 and CDR2 (germline): MRHNA, SNTAGT. Trimming removed 5 bases from V and 2 bases from J; junction bases left unmatched: 2. CDR3 sequence (DNA): TGTGCCAGCAGTTTGACTAGCGGGACCTACAATGAGCAGTTCTTC. Amino acid sequence: CASSLTSGTYNEQFF.

This clone has ten or more counts. The chain links TRBV13 to TRBJ2-3; 8 bases are shared with TRBD2. Trimming removed 4 bases from V and 2 bases from J; junction bases left unmatched: 5. This CDR3 comprises 15 residues. From germline, CDR1 is PRHDT and CDR2 FYEKMQ (reference sequence). This CDR3 reads CASSSGGSFTDTQYF. CDR3 DNA sequence: TGTGCCAGCAGCTCGGGAGGGAGTTTCACAGATACGCAGTATTTT.

This clone was recorded once. J is TRBJ2-5 and V is TRBV15; D remains unclear. CDR1 and CDR2 (germline): LNHNV, YYDKDF (reference sequence). Between the trimmed V and J ends, which lost 1 base and 7 bases, there was a span of 16 bases. This CDR3 has 15 amino acids. DNA for the CDR3: TGTGCCACCAGCAGAGGGTATCGGCTAGACGGGACCCAGTACTTC. Translation gives CATSRGYRLDGTQYF.

The V and J genes are TRBV25-1 and TRBJ2-5, with D tentatively TRBD1 or TRBD2 (5 bases each). CDR3 size: 16 residues. The V and J ends lost 0 bases and 2 bases respectively, with 13 bases between them. CDR1 is MGHDK and CDR2 is SYGVNS in the germline V gene. The CDR3 bases are TGTGCCAGCAGTGAATATAGAGGGGTCGTACAAGAGACCCAGTACTTC. It specifies CASSEYRGVVQETQYF. Based on the CDR3 plus reference TRBV25-1 and TRBJ2-5, the full variable domain is EADIYQTPRYLVIGTGKKITLECSQTMGHDKMYWYQQDPGMELHLIHYSYGVNSTEKGDLSSESTVSRIRTEHFPLTLESARPSHTSQYLCASSEYRGVVQETQYFGPGTRLLVL.

The chain is built from TRBV30 and TRBJ2-7, with 7 bases aligning to TRBD1. This CDR3 region has 12 residues. Looked up from germline, CDR1 is GTSNPN and CDR2 is SVGIG (reference sequence). Trimming removed 5 bases from V and 0 bases from J; junction bases left unmatched: 1. The CDR3 spells CAWGQDSYEQYF. For the CDR3, the DNA is TGTGCCTGGGGACAGGACTCCTACGAGCAGTACTTC.

The gene calls are TRBV30 and TRBJ1-4, with D perhaps TRBD1 (5 bases). Trimming left V 4 bases short and J 6 bases short, with 18 bases between. Germline CDR1 is GTSNPN and CDR2 is SVGIG (reference sequence). This CDR3 is built from 15 residues. CDR3 nucleotides: TGTGCCTGGACCAGGTCGATGGGGGTTTATGAAAAACTGTTTTTT. Translating it yields CAWTRSMGVYEKLFF. Drawing the rest from reference TRBV30 and TRBJ1-4, the complete variable domain is SQTIHQWPATLVQPVGSPLSLECTVEGTSNPNLYWYRQAAGRGLQLLFYSVGIGQISSEVPQNLSASRPQDRQFILSSKKLLLSDSGFYLCAWTRSMGVYEKLFFGSGTQLSVL.

This chain connects TRBV5-1 to TRBJ1-5; no clear D gene. Germline V gene sequence: CDR1 SGHRS, CDR2 YFSETQ. V lost 0 bases and J lost 2, with 9 bases in between. CDR3 size: 15 residues. The CDR3 region is CASSLGSPGNQPQHF. DNA of the CDR3: TGCGCCAGCAGCTTGGGAAGTCCTGGCAATCAGCCCCAGCATTTT.

In DNA form, the CDR3 reads TGTGCCAGCAGCTTAGTGGCAGAGGGGGCTTTCTTT. This gives the protein CASSLVAEGAFF. The chain carries TRBV7-9 and TRBJ1-1; weak D call: TRBD1 (5 bases). The CDR3 spans 12 residues. Per germline, CDR1 SEHNR and CDR2 FQNEAQ (reference sequence). The V end was cut by 1 base, the J end by 11 bases, with 11 bases between.

The chain recombines TRBV2 with TRBJ2-3, with 11 bases matching TRBD2. The CDR3 extends over 15 amino acids. Germline-derived CDR1 and CDR2 are SNHLY and FYNNEI. Trimming took 5 bases from V and 4 from J; bases not matched to a gene: 5. The CDR3 region has the DNA TGTGCCAGCAGTTTAGCGGGAGGGCCTTCAGATACGCAGTATTTT. This codes for CASSLAGGPSDTQYF.

This clone was seen repeatedly, ten times or more. The chain links TRBV28 to TRBJ1-4; D not resolved. Trimming cost V 5 bases and J 9 bases, with 10 bases left between them. This CDR3 is built from 12 residues. The germline V gene encodes CDR1 MDHEN and CDR2 SYDVKM. CDR3 DNA sequence: TGTGCCAGCAGTATACTCGACAAAAAACTGTTTTTT. Amino acids: CASSILDKKLFF.

This sequence joins TRBV4-1 and TRBJ1-5, with no clear D. This CDR3 has 12 amino acids. The V end was cut by 4 bases, the J end by 7 bases, with 8 bases between. Germline CDR1 reads MGHRA; CDR2 reads YSYEKL. The CDR3 protein is CASSPRGQPQHF. For the CDR3, the DNA is TGCGCCAGCAGCCCTCGCGGGCAGCCCCAGCATTTT.

The V gene is TRBV29-1, the J gene TRBJ1-1, with a weak D call TRBD1 (5 bases). The germline gives CDR1 SQVTM, CDR2 ANQGSEA. The CDR3 is 13 residues long. V was shortened by 4 bases and J by 1 base, with 10 bases between the two germline ends. As DNA, the CDR3 is TGCAGCGTTGCGTTAGGGGAGAACACTGAAGCTTTCTTT. Its translation is CSVALGENTEAFF.